This is a list of T cell receptor beta chains from one sample in a study of blood T cells in healthy people across ages. TCRdb re-called the 5' RACE reads with MiXCR, one entry per CDR3 protein. Found here are about 1.5 million distinct CDR3 sequences, approximately 42% of them singletons; the top ten hold about 3.8%. The material sequenced was blood. Receptors were obtained from a woman aged 18-29 years in good health. CDR3s include the opening cysteine and the closing phenylalanine or tryptophan. D genes are given only for firm matches. Size values are once, few and many counts, or a class for expanded clones, and some rows have none.

size	V	J	D	DNA	CDR3
.	TRBV2	TRBJ2-5	TRBD1	TGTGCCAGCAGGGACAGGGGGCCTAAAGAGACCCAGTACTTC	CASRDRGPKETQYF
few	TRBV3-1	TRBJ1-2	.	TGTGCCAGCAGCCAAATAAAGGCGGCAGAGACTGGCTACACCTTC	CASSQIKAAETGYTF
.	TRBV6-6	TRBJ2-1	TRBD2	TGTGCCAGCAGACCTACTAGCGGGAGTTACGAGCAGTTCTTC	CASRPTSGSYEQFF
.	TRBV6-5	TRBJ1-4	.	TGTGCCAGCAGGGACGGTGAAAAACTGTTTTTT	CASRDGEKLFF
many	TRBV7-2	TRBJ1-2	.	TGTGCCAGCAGCTTACTTGGGGATGGCTACACCTTC	CASSLLGDGYTF
many	TRBV3-1	TRBJ2-1	.	TGTGCCAGCAGCCCCCGACTAGGTCATAATGAGCAGTTCTTC	CASSPRLGHNEQFF
few	TRBV4-1	TRBJ2-1	.	TGCGCCAGCAGCCAAACACAGGGATATGAGCAGTTCTTC	CASSQTQGYEQFF
.	TRBV5-1	TRBJ1-2	.	TGCGCCAGCAGCGTGGACAGCGAGAGCTATGGCTACACCTTC	CASSVDSESYGYTF
few	TRBV2	TRBJ2-4	TRBD1	TGTGCCAGCAGTGATCAGCGTCAACTGGGACAGGGGGCCGTAGCTGAGCAGTACTTC	CASSDQRQLGQGAVAEQYF
.	TRBV6-6	TRBJ1-1	.	TGTGCCAGCAGTTATGGGGTGGAGGCTTTCTTT	CASSYGVEAFF
.	TRBV7-2	TRBJ2-7	TRBD2	TGTGCCAGCAGCCGGCTAGGGACTAGCGCCTCCTACGAGCAGTACTTC	CASSRLGTSASYEQYF
.	TRBV29-1	TRBJ2-1	TRBD1	TGCAGCGTTGATAGAACAGGGGGATCCTACAATGAGCAGTTCTTC	CSVDRTGGSYNEQFF
few	TRBV20-1	TRBJ2-5	TRBD1	TGCAGTGCATGGGACAGCCAAGAGACCCAGTACTTC	CSAWDSQETQYF
few	TRBV14	TRBJ2-7	.	TGTGCCAGCAGCCAAGCTTTACTATCCTACGAGCAGTACTTC	CASSQALLSYEQYF
many	TRBV7-9	TRBJ1-1	.	TGTGCCAGCAGCTCGGGAGGGGGACGGAACACTGAAGCTTTCTTT	CASSSGGGRNTEAFF
many	TRBV29-1	TRBJ1-2	.	TGCAGCGCAACTAGACAGAACTATGGCTACACCTTC	CSATRQNYGYTF
.	TRBV6-2/TRBV6-3	TRBJ2-1	TRBD2	TGTGCCAGCACCAAGGGACTAGCGGGGTACAATGAGCAGTTCTTC	CASTKGLAGYNEQFF
.	TRBV12-3/TRBV12-4	TRBJ2-3	.	TGTGCCAGCAGCGCACCACAGGCTTCTAGCACAGATACGCAGTATTTT	CASSAPQASSTDTQYF
few	TRBV7-9	TRBJ2-7	.	TGTGCCAGCAGCCCCTCCCCGAGGGCCTACGAGCAGTACTTC	CASSPSPRAYEQYF
.	TRBV11-2	TRBJ2-5	.	TGTGCCAGCAGCCGCTTGACGTACCAAGAGACCCAGTACTTC	CASSRLTYQETQYF
many	TRBV7-9	TRBJ2-5	.	TGTGCCAGCAGCCGTACAGGGAACAATGAGCAGTACTTC	CASSRTGNNEQYF
.	TRBV10-3	TRBJ2-1	TRBD1	TGTGCCATCAGGGACAGGCAGGGCGATGAGCAGTTCTTC	CAIRDRQGDEQFF
once	TRBV6-2/TRBV6-3	TRBJ1-6	.	TGTGCCAGCCAACCCGCGGCCCGATCCCAACGATCACCCCTCCACTTT	CASQPAARSQRSPLHF
few	TRBV11-1	TRBJ2-7	TRBD2	TGTGCCAGCAGCTTGTGGTGGACCTCTCTGGGACTATCCTACGAGCAGTACTTC	CASSLWWTSLGLSYEQYF
once	TRBV7-2	TRBJ2-2	TRBD2	TGTGCCAGTAGCGGGAGTGGCTCCGGGGAGCTGTTTTTT	CASSGSGSGELFF
few	TRBV7-8	TRBJ1-5	.	TGTGCCAGCAGCGACCGGACAGCCGACCCAAGGCAGCCCCAGCATTTT	CASSDRTADPRQPQHF
few	TRBV7-9	TRBJ2-5	TRBD1	TGTGCCAGCAGCTCAGGACAGGGTCGGGGATCGTACCAAGAGACCCAGTACTTC	CASSSGQGRGSYQETQYF
.	TRBV6-2/TRBV6-3	TRBJ1-6	.	TGTGCCAGCAGTTACTCGGAAGGGTCCTATAATTCACCCCTCCACTTT	CASSYSEGSYNSPLHF
many	TRBV29-1	TRBJ2-7	.	TGCAGCGTTGATTTTGGCAACGCCTACGAGCAGTACTTC	CSVDFGNAYEQYF
.	TRBV12-3/TRBV12-4	TRBJ2-3	.	TGTGCCGGCAACCGGGGCCCCGGGCGGGCTACGCAGTATTTT	CAGNRGPGRATQYF
.	TRBV6-2/TRBV6-3	TRBJ2-7	.	TGTGCCAGCACGGTAGACTCCTACAATGAGCAGTACTTC	CASTVDSYNEQYF
once	TRBV5-1	TRBJ2-3	.	TGCGCCAGCAGCTTGTCAGGGGACGTTGATACGCAGTATTTT	CASSLSGDVDTQYF
.	TRBV7-2	TRBJ2-1	.	TGTGCCAGCAACTCGTTCAGTGGGGGGACCTACAATGAGCAGTTCTTC	CASNSFSGGTYNEQFF
.	TRBV15	TRBJ2-3	TRBD2	TGTGCCACCAGCAGAGATCTCTTGCGGGGGGGCACAGATACGCAGTATTTT	CATSRDLLRGGTDTQYF
.	TRBV10-2	TRBJ1-2	.	TGCGCCAGCAGCCAACAGGGCCTCTATGGCTACACCTTC	CASSQQGLYGYTF
.	TRBV6-5	TRBJ1-5	.	TGTGCCAGCAGCAATCCCATGCAGCCCCAGCATTTT	CASSNPMQPQHF
.	TRBV28	TRBJ2-1	.	TGTGCCAGCAGTCTTGTGGTGAACTCCTACAATGAGCAGTTCTTC	CASSLVVNSYNEQFF
few	TRBV11-3	TRBJ2-5	TRBD1	TGTGCCAGCAAGGGACAGGGCCACAATGAGCAGTACTTC	CASKGQGHNEQYF
.	TRBV5-1	TRBJ2-1	.	TGCGCCAGCAGCTCTTCAGGGGGTAGGGAGGGGCAGTTCTTC	CASSSSGGREGQFF
many	TRBV12-3/TRBV12-4	TRBJ1-5	.	TGCGCCAGCAGCCACCAGGGAGGCAATCAGCCCCAGCATTTT	CASSHQGGNQPQHF
.	TRBV2	TRBJ2-5	TRBD1	TGTGCCAGCAGTGGTAACAGGGGAGAGACCCAGTACTTC	CASSGNRGETQYF
.	TRBV2	TRBJ2-5	TRBD2	TGTGCCAGCAGTGACACCACTAGCGCTGCGGAGACCCAGTACTTC	CASSDTTSAAETQYF
.	TRBV6-1	TRBJ1-2	TRBD1	TGTGCCAGCAGTGCGGACAGGGGGCACTTGAACTGTGGCTACACCTTC	CASSADRGHLNCGYTF
few	TRBV9	TRBJ2-7	.	TGTGCCAGCAGCGTAGGTTCCGGACACCTAGACTACGAGCAGTACTTC	CASSVGSGHLDYEQYF
few	TRBV6-6	TRBJ1-5	.	TGTGCCAGCAGTCGCGAGGCGGGGACCGAGCAGCCCCAGCATTTT	CASSREAGTEQPQHF
.	TRBV27	TRBJ1-2	.	TGTGCCAGCCGACCCACGGCCCAGACCTATGGCTACACCTTC	CASRPTAQTYGYTF
few	TRBV27	TRBJ2-1	.	TGTGCCAGTACGATCGCGGGAAGTTCCTACAATGAGCAGTTCTTC	CASTIAGSSYNEQFF
.	TRBV3-1	TRBJ2-5	.	TGTGCCAGCAGCCTAACCCAGGGGACCCAGTACTTC	CASSLTQGTQYF
few	TRBV20-1	TRBJ2-2	.	TGCAGTGCCCGGGCCACCAACACCGGGGAGCTGTTTTTT	CSARATNTGELFF
few	TRBV6-5	TRBJ1-1	.	TGTGCCAGCAGCCCTGATGAGGCGATGAACACTGAAGCTTTCTTT	CASSPDEAMNTEAFF
.	TRBV20-1	TRBJ1-2	.	TGCAGTGCTCGGAGGCATAACTATGGCTACACCTTC	CSARRHNYGYTF
.	TRBV6-6	TRBJ2-5	TRBD2	TGTGCCACTCAAGCGGGAGGGCCGGTAACCCAGTACTTC	CATQAGGPVTQYF
.	TRBV20-1	TRBJ2-1	TRBD2	TGCAGTGCCGCAAGAGGGGCGGGGGGGGCTTTAGATGAGCAGTTCTTC	CSAARGAGGALDEQFF
.	TRBV28	TRBJ2-5	.	TGTGCCAGCAGGGACGCCAGCCAAGAGACCCAGTACTTC	CASRDASQETQYF
.	TRBV6-2/TRBV6-3	TRBJ2-5	.	TGTGCCAGCAGGCCCAATCAGGTCGAGACCCAGTACTTC	CASRPNQVETQYF
.	TRBV27	TRBJ2-1	.	TGTGCCAGCAGCGAAGATGGGGGTAATGAGCAGTTCTTC	CASSEDGGNEQFF
.	TRBV28	TRBJ1-6	TRBD1	TGTGCCAGCAGTTTAAGGGACAGCTATTCACCCCTCCACTTT	CASSLRDSYSPLHF
.	TRBV28	TRBJ1-2	.	TGTGCCAGCAGGATGACAGGAAACCAATATGGCTACACCTTC	CASRMTGNQYGYTF
.	TRBV4-3	TRBJ1-1	.	TGCGCCAGCAGCCAAGTCCCCAGGGTAAACACTGAAGCTTTCTTT	CASSQVPRVNTEAFF